Shown below are 10 T cell receptor beta chains from a single sample sequenced in a study of PD-L1 blockade in urothelial cancer. Sequencing was performed with immunoSEQ multiplex PCR; in TCRdb, only in-frame clones are kept and a portion is missing. The sample shows about 29,000 clones, more than 70% of them seen only once. Source: PBMCs, taken around atezolizumab (anti-PD-L1) treatment. These receptors originate from a man aged 50 or older with urothelial cancer.

This sequence joins TRBV18 and TRBJ1-5, with 8 nucleotides matching TRBD1. V was pared by 4 bases and J by 9 bases, with 11 bases of the junction left unmatched. The CDR3 contains 15 residues. Per germline, CDR1 KGHSH and CDR2 LQKENI. Here the CDR3 reads CASSQDRALQGPQHF. CDR3 DNA: TGTGCCAGCTCACAGGACAGGGCTTTACAAGGGCCCCAGCATTTT.

The chain combines TRBV7-6 with TRBJ2-5; TRBD2 is a possible D gene (6 bases). CDR1 is SGHVS, CDR2 FNYEAQ, per germline. V was shortened by 2 bases and J by 3 bases, with 7 bases between the two germline ends. The CDR3 has 13 amino acids. In DNA form, the CDR3 reads TGTGCCAGCAGCTTAAAGCGGGAAGAGACCCAGTACTTC. Its translation is CASSLKREETQYF.

This chain joins TRBV6-5 and TRBJ1-1; TRBD1 agrees at 7 bases. This CDR3 contains 16 residues. Losses at the gene ends were 4 bases for V and 0 bases for J; bases not matched to a gene: 8. Germline V CDR1 and CDR2: MNHEY, SVGAGI. DNA for the CDR3: TGTGCCAGCAGTTCAAAGACAGGGACGATGAACACTGAAGCTTTCTTT. This codes for CASSSKTGTMNTEAFF.

This clone was found once. This chain joins TRBV7-2 and TRBJ2-3, with TRBD1 as a possible D gene (6 bases). Trimming removed 5 bases at V and 6 bases at J, with 18 bases between. This CDR3 has 15 amino acids. From germline, CDR1 is SGHTA and CDR2 FQGNSA. The DNA of the CDR3 is TGTGCCAGCAGCCCGTCCCAGGGGTGGAGGGATACGCAGTATTTT. As protein: CASSPSQGWRDTQYF.

Here the CDR3 reads CASSSTGWFGEQYF. DNA for the CDR3: TGTGCCAGTAGCTCGACAGGGTGGTTCGGCGAGCAGTACTTC. This sequence joins TRBV19 and TRBJ2-7; the match to TRBD1 covers 7 bases. V gave up 6 bases and J gave up 6 bases; unmatched junction bases: 11. From germline, CDR1 is LNHDA and CDR2 SQIVND (reference sequence). The CDR3 consists of 14 residues.

This clone came up once. This CDR3 is CASSPLGTGGKNIQYF. CDR3 DNA sequence: TGTGCCAGCTCACCACTAGGGACAGGGGGGAAAAACATTCAGTACTTC. The V call is TRBV18, the J call TRBJ2-4; 11 positions agree with TRBD1. J lost 4 bases, V lost 1 base, and 3 bases had no gene match. This CDR3 spans 16 amino acids. Per germline, CDR1 KGHSH and CDR2 LQKENI.

The chain links TRBV9 to TRBJ1-5; D is unclear. V gave up 0 bases and J gave up 1 base, with 23 bases separating them. The CDR3 length is 20 residues. Germline loops: CDR1 SGDLS, CDR2 YYNGEE. In nucleotides, the CDR3 is TGTGCCAGCAGCGTAGTACCAGGCAGCGTGGACGGGATGAGCAATCAGCCCCAGCATTTT. This codes for CASSVVPGSVDGMSNQPQHF.

The V and J genes are TRBV7-9 and TRBJ1-4; tentative D call: TRBD1 (6 bases). Germline V gene sequence: CDR1 SEHNR, CDR2 FQNEAQ (reference sequence). V shed 3 bases and J shed 8 bases, with 13 bases lying between them. The CDR3 has 14 residues. The CDR3: CASSFSRGTEKLFF. The CDR3 region has the DNA TGTGCCAGCAGCTTTAGTAGGGGGACGGAAAAACTGTTTTTT.

J is TRBJ1-1 and V is TRBV7-2, with D unclear. This CDR3 has 14 amino acids. The germline V gene encodes CDR1 SGHTA and CDR2 FQGNSA. Trimming pared 0 bases from V and 0 bases from J, leaving 5 bases between. CDR3 amino acids: CASSLARLNTEAFF. The CDR3, as DNA: TGTGCCAGCAGCTTAGCACGGTTGAACACTGAAGCTTTCTTT.

The chain is built from TRBV15 and TRBJ2-1, with D perhaps TRBD2 (5 bases). The CDR3 extends over 15 amino acids. Germline V gives CDR1 LNHNV, CDR2 YYDKDF (reference sequence). The V end lost 1 base, the J end lost 7 bases, and 14 bases lay between the germline ends. For the CDR3, the DNA is TGTGCCACCAGCAGAGTAGGAAGGTCGGGGAATGAGCAGTTCTTC. As protein: CATSRVGRSGNEQFF.